One sample yielded the 30 T cell receptor beta chains listed below, sequenced in a study of T-cell memory formation after mild COVID-19. MiXCR, run by TCRdb on the 5' RACE reads, gives a single entry per CDR3 protein. Among about 320,000 distinct CDR3 sequences, roughly an eighth were seen once, and the ten largest hold roughly a fifth. Sequencing used PBMCs or a T cell subset sorted from them (not recorded which). The source of these receptors is a man aged 18 to 35 who had mild COVID-19 (a few samples of this study predate the infection). Cell type and time point are not known.

In its sample, this clonotype was seen a few times. V gene TRBV3-1 combines with J gene TRBJ2-7; 8 bases agree with TRBD2. Germline V gene data show CDR1 as LGHDT and CDR2 as YNNKEL (reference sequence). CDR3 length: 15 residues. Trimming removed 8 bases from V and 1 base from J; junction bases left unmatched: 10. Written as DNA, the CDR3 is TGTGCCAGCTCACGGAGAAGCGGGGGATCCTACGAGCAGTACTTC. Its protein product is CASSRRSGGSYEQYF.

The chain carries TRBV21-1 and TRBJ2-5; TRBD1 was called by the table and not checked on the DNA. TRBV21-1 is reported as a pseudogene. The CDR3 consists of 13 residues. The CDR3 DNA is TGTGCCAGCAGCAACCACAGGGAAGAGACCCAGTACTTC. Its translation is CASSNHREETQYF.

This sequence joins TRBV7-9 and TRBJ1-2; D unclear. The germline V gene encodes CDR1 SEHNR and CDR2 FQNEAQ (reference sequence). V dropped 3 bases and J dropped 6 bases, with 8 bases sitting between them. This CDR3 contains 12 residues. CDR3 DNA sequence: TGTGCCAGCAGCTTCGGAATGGATGGCTACACCTTC. Residues: CASSFGMDGYTF. Complete variable domain (other parts from reference TRBV7-9 and TRBJ1-2): DTGVSQNPRHKITKRGQNVTFRCDPISEHNRLYWYRQTLGQGPEFLTYFQNEAQLEKSRLLSDRFSAERPKGSFSTLEIQRTEQGDSAMYLCASSFGMDGYTFGSGTRLTVV.

The genes are TRBV7-9 and TRBJ1-3, with D unclear. The CDR3 is 13 residues long. The V end was cut by 5 bases, the J end by 4 bases, with 9 bases between. CDR1 and CDR2 (germline): SEHNR, FQNEAQ (reference sequence). DNA for the CDR3: TGTGCCAGCAGCCTAATCTCCGGAAACACCATATATTTT. It codes for CASSLISGNTIYF.

Many counts were recorded for this clonotype. This chain connects TRBV12-3 or TRBV12-4 to TRBJ1-1; TRBD1 might be the D (6 bases). CDR3 length: 12 amino acids. V was pared by 6 bases and J by 4 bases, with 9 bases between. CDR3 nucleotides: TGTGCCAGCAGACAGGGTATCACTGAAGCTTTCTTT. Amino acids: CASRQGITEAFF.

The gene calls are TRBV12-3 or TRBV12-4 and TRBJ1-6, with D possibly TRBD1 on 6 matching bases. Trimming removed 5 bases from V and 15 bases from J, with 23 bases in between. This CDR3 spans 15 amino acids. This chain's CDR3 is CASSPTGGRPWLLHF. The CDR3 DNA reads as TGTGCCAGCAGTCCGACGGGGGGCCGGCCGTGGCTCCTCCACTTT.

In its sample, this clonotype was seen a few times. The rearrangement joins TRBV5-1 to TRBJ2-2; D remains unclear. With 6 bases removed from V and 1 base from J, the gap between germline ends came to 4 bases. This CDR3 region has 12 residues. Per the germline V gene, CDR1 is SGHRS and CDR2 is YFSETQ. The CDR3 sequence: CASKENTGELFF. The CDR3 DNA follows: TGCGCCAGCAAGGAGAACACCGGGGAGCTGTTTTTT.

The rearrangement links TRBV6-2 or TRBV6-3 to TRBJ1-5, with 7 bases identical to TRBD1. J was trimmed by 9 bases and V by 5 bases; bases with no gene match: 7. There are 13 residues in the CDR3. CDR1 is MNHEY and CDR2 is SVGEGT in the germline V gene. CDR3 loop: CASSRQGLGPQHF. DNA for the CDR3: TGTGCCAGCAGTCGACAGGGCCTCGGGCCCCAGCATTTT.

There are many counts of this clonotype. V is TRBV11-2 and J is TRBJ2-7; no clear D gene. Germline V CDR1 and CDR2: SGHAT, FQNNGV. V was trimmed by 0 bases and J by 0 bases, leaving 3 bases between them. CDR3 length equals 13 residues. CDR3 residues: CASSLEFSYEQYV. CDR3 nucleotide sequence: TGTGCCAGCAGCTTAGAATTCTCCTACGAGCAGTACGTC.

This clonotype was counted between two and nine times. This sequence joins TRBV27 and TRBJ2-5, with no clear D. Between the trimmed V and J ends, which lost 3 bases and 9 bases, there was a span of 8 bases. The CDR3 runs to 11 residues. Per germline, CDR1 MNHEY and CDR2 SMNVEV (reference sequence). The chain's CDR3 is CASSFGVSQYF. CDR3 nucleotide sequence: TGTGCCAGCAGTTTTGGGGTGTCCCAGTACTTC.

The sample holds a few counts of this clonotype. DNA for the CDR3: TGTGCCAGTAGTATCGGACTAGCCCCAGATACGCAGTATTTT. It codes for CASSIGLAPDTQYF. V and J are TRBV19 and TRBJ2-3; 8 bases align to TRBD2. V was pared by 3 bases and J by 4 bases, with 3 bases of the junction left unmatched. This CDR3 has 14 residues. CDR1 LNHDA and CDR2 SQIVND come from the germline V gene (reference sequence).

This clonotype was found a few times. This chain links TRBV3-1 with TRBJ2-1; D not resolved. Trimming left V 2 bases short and J 12 bases short, with 11 bases between. Germline V gives CDR1 LGHDT, CDR2 YNNKEL (reference sequence). This CDR3 is 12 amino acids long. The CDR3 bases are TGTGCCAGCAGCCAAACAGAAGGGCCGCAGTTCTTC. Its protein is CASSQTEGPQFF.

This clonotype was counted between two and nine times. V usage is TRBV19 and J usage is TRBJ1-5; perhaps TRBD1 as D (5 bases). This CDR3 region has 14 residues. The V end was cut by 4 bases, the J end by 5 bases, with 12 bases between. The germline gives CDR1 LNHDA, CDR2 SQIVND (reference sequence). The CDR3 DNA reads TGTGCCAGTAGTACCACCCCGGGGGATCAGCCCCAGCATTTT. It yields the protein CASSTTPGDQPQHF.

This rearrangement joins TRBV4-2 to TRBJ2-3; D unresolved. Trimming removed 0 bases at V and 7 bases at J, with 8 bases between. The CDR3 covers 13 residues. Germline assignment: CDR1 LGHNA and CDR2 YNFKEQ. The CDR3 nucleotides read TGTGCCAGCAGCCAAGATCTACCGAATACGCAGTATTTT. Translating gives CASSQDLPNTQYF.

The V gene is TRBV4-1, the J gene TRBJ1-3; 7 bases match TRBD1. V lost 0 bases to trimming and J lost 4 bases; unmatched junction nucleotides: 6. The CDR3 loop spans 16 amino acids. The germline CDR1 and CDR2 sequences are MGHRA and YSYEKL. The CDR3 here is CASSQDWDSFGNTIYF. CDR3 DNA sequence: TGCGCCAGCAGCCAAGATTGGGACAGCTTCGGAAACACCATATATTTT.

The chain combines TRBV27 with TRBJ2-7, with a weak D call TRBD2 (6 bases). This CDR3 is 15 amino acids long. Per the germline V gene, CDR1 is MNHEY and CDR2 is SMNVEV (reference sequence). The ends were cut back, 3 bases at V and 4 bases at J, with 16 bases in the middle. The CDR3 reads CASSFRRDVPYEQYF. CDR3 bases: TGTGCCAGCAGTTTTCGGCGGGACGTGCCTTACGAGCAGTACTTC.

The CDR3 spells CASSLARRGARDQYF. In nucleotides, the CDR3 is TGTGCCAGCAGCTTAGCCCGGAGAGGGGCCAGGGACCAGTACTTC. V is TRBV13 and J is TRBJ2-5; D is perhaps TRBD1 or TRBD2 (5 bases each). V lost 1 base to trimming and J lost 10 bases, with 19 bases between them. This CDR3 contains 15 residues. The germline gives CDR1 PRHDT, CDR2 FYEKMQ (reference sequence).

The chain uses TRBV19 and TRBJ2-3; the D is unclear. CDR1 is LNHDA, CDR2 SQIVND, per germline (reference sequence). There are 13 residues in the CDR3. V was trimmed by 10 bases and J by 2 bases, leaving 13 bases between them. The CDR3 loop is CATRNADTDTQYF. CDR3 bases: TGTGCCACACGAAATGCGGACACAGATACGCAGTATTTT.

The chain recombines TRBV9 with TRBJ2-1; D is undetermined. The CDR3 loop spans 13 amino acids. The V end lost 3 bases, the J end lost 2 bases, and 6 bases lay between the germline ends. CDR1 and CDR2 from the germline V gene are SGDLS and YYNGEE. The CDR3 DNA follows: TGTGCCAGCAGCGCCCCCCCCTACAATGAGCAGTTCTTC. Residues: CASSAPPYNEQFF. Using reference TRBV9 and TRBJ2-1 for the parts outside the CDR3, the full variable domain is DSGVTQTPKHLITATGQRVTLRCSPRSGDLSVYWYQQSLDQGLQFLIQYYNGEERAKGNILERFSAQQFPDLHSELNLSSLELGDSALYFCASSAPPYNEQFFGPGTRLTVL.

This clonotype occurred many times. The rearrangement uses TRBV6-5 and TRBJ2-7; D perhaps matches TRBD1 (6 bases). V lost 2 bases to trimming and J lost 6 bases, with 14 bases between them. Germline CDR1 MNHEY, CDR2 SVGAGI. This CDR3 has 14 residues. DNA for the CDR3: TGTGCCAGCAGTTACCTCTTACAGGGCTTCGAGCAGTACTTC. It specifies CASSYLLQGFEQYF.

The chain employs TRBV20-1 and TRBJ1-2; D unclear. Trimming left V 5 bases short and J 6 bases short, with 16 bases between. From germline, CDR1 is DFQATT and CDR2 SNEGSKA (reference sequence). This CDR3 is built from 13 residues. CDR3 in amino acids: CSAFPGRWDGYTF. As DNA, the CDR3 is TGCAGTGCTTTCCCGGGCAGGTGGGATGGCTACACCTTC.

This clonotype was counted ten times or more. The V and J genes are TRBV5-1 and TRBJ2-5; 7 nucleotides match TRBD1. CDR1 is SGHRS, CDR2 YFSETQ, per germline. CDR3 length: 14 amino acids. The V segment lost 4 bases and the J segment 2 bases; nucleotides outside the gene matches: 5. CDR3 region: CASSLATGQETQYF. The CDR3 nucleotides are TGCGCCAGCAGCCTGGCGACAGGGCAAGAGACCCAGTACTTC.

This clonotype was observed many times. This rearrangement joins TRBV10-3 to TRBJ2-7; 7 nucleotides align to TRBD1. The CDR3 has 12 residues. With 8 bases clipped from V and 3 bases from J, the junction kept 4 bases outside the gene matches. Germline CDR1 and CDR2: ENHRY and SYGVKD. CDR3 region: CAIGSGGYEQYF. The CDR3 DNA follows: TGTGCCATCGGCTCAGGGGGCTACGAGCAGTACTTC.

This clonotype was observed a handful of times. The V and J genes are TRBV7-9 and TRBJ2-1; 7 bases are shared with TRBD2. This CDR3 comprises 14 residues. After removal of 2 bases from V and 4 bases from J, the junction contained 2 bases not matched to a gene. CDR1 is SEHNR and CDR2 is FQNEAQ in the germline V gene (reference sequence). CDR3 DNA sequence: TGTGCCAGCAGCTTATCTAGCGGATACAATGAGCAGTTCTTC. This sequence encodes CASSLSSGYNEQFF. Full variable domain (outside the CDR3, taken from reference TRBV7-9 and TRBJ2-1): DTGVSQNPRHKITKRGQNVTFRCDPISEHNRLYWYRQTLGQGPEFLTYFQNEAQLEKSRLLSDRFSAERPKGSFSTLEIQRTEQGDSAMYLCASSLSSGYNEQFFGPGTRLTVL.

V gene TRBV10-3 combines with J gene TRBJ2-7; D tentatively reads TRBD1 or TRBD2 (5 bases each). This CDR3 is 12 amino acids long. Trimming pared 6 bases from V and 0 bases from J, leaving 6 bases between. CDR1 is ENHRY, CDR2 SYGVKD, per germline. This chain's CDR3 is CAIRGPSYEQYV. CDR3 nucleotides: TGTGCCATCAGGGGACCCTCCTACGAGCAGTACGTC.

This clonotype was counted a few times. This may arise from a read error, as a much more abundant clone is one base away. The chain uses TRBV7-2 and TRBJ2-5; TRBD2 agrees at 7 bases. The CDR3 is 13 amino acids. In germline, CDR1 is SGHTA, CDR2 FQGNSA. The J segment lost 2 bases and the V segment lost 5 bases, leaving 2 bases of the junction unmatched. CDR3 DNA sequence: TGTGCCAGCAGCCACGGGGGGCAAGAGACCCAGTACTTC. It is translated as CASSHGGQETQYF.

This clonotype was seen at least ten times. This chain links TRBV6-2 or TRBV6-3 with TRBJ1-1, with no clear D. Trimming took off 7 bases at V and 3 bases at J, with 15 bases between the two ends. The germline V gene encodes CDR1 MNHEY and CDR2 SVGEGT. CDR3 length equals 14 residues. The CDR3 here is CASTEIGEYTEAFF. Written as DNA, the CDR3 is TGTGCCAGCACCGAAATCGGGGAGTACACTGAAGCTTTCTTT.

The chain employs TRBV2 and TRBJ1-1; TRBD1 is a possible D gene (6 bases). V lost 3 bases and J lost 0, with 14 bases in between. Looked up from germline, CDR1 is SNHLY and CDR2 is FYNNEI. The CDR3 extends over 16 amino acids. CDR3 residues: CASSDQFTGMNTEAFF. In DNA form, the CDR3 reads TGTGCCAGCAGTGACCAATTTACAGGGATGAACACTGAAGCTTTCTTT. The variable domain in full, completed from reference TRBV2 and TRBJ1-1, reads EPEVTQTPSHQVTQMGQEVILRCVPISNHLYFYWYRQILGQKVEFLVSFYNNEISEKSEIFDDQFSVERPDGSNFTLKIRSTKLEDSAMYFCASSDQFTGMNTEAFFGQGTRLTVV.

This clonotype has only a few counts. V is TRBV5-6 and J is TRBJ2-2; possible D gene TRBD1, 6 bases. This CDR3 has 17 residues. The ends were cut back, 0 bases at V and 4 bases at J, with 16 bases in the middle. Germline-derived CDR1 and CDR2 are SGHDT and YYEEEE. The CDR3 DNA follows: TGTGCCAGCAGCTTGGAAGTGGGGGCGAAGTTCACCGGGGAGCTGTTTTTT. Its protein is CASSLEVGAKFTGELFF.

There are many counts of this clonotype. V is TRBV4-2 and J is TRBJ1-6, with D possibly being TRBD1 (6 bases). Germline V gene lookup returns CDR1 LGHNA and CDR2 YNFKEQ. This CDR3 comprises 17 residues. The germline V and J ends were trimmed by 2 bases and 10 bases, with 21 bases remaining between them. The DNA for the CDR3 is TGTGCCAGCAGCCAAAGCAGGGGAGAGGCCATACGATCACCCCTCCACTTT. Translation: CASSQSRGEAIRSPLHF.